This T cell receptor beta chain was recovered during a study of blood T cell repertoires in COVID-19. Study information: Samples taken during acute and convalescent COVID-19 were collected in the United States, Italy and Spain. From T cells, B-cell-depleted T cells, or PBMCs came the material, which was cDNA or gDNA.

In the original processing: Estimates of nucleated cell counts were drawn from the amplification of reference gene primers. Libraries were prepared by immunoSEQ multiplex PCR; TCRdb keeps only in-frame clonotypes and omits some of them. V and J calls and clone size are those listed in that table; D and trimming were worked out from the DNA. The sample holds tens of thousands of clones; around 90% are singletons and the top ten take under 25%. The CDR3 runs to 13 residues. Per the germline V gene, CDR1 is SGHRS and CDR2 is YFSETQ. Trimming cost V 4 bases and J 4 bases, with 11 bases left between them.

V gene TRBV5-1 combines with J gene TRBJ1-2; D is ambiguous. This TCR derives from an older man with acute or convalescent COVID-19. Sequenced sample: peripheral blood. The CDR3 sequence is CASSQREGYGYTF. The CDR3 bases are TGCGCCAGCAGCCAGCGGGAGGGCTATGGCTACACCTTC.